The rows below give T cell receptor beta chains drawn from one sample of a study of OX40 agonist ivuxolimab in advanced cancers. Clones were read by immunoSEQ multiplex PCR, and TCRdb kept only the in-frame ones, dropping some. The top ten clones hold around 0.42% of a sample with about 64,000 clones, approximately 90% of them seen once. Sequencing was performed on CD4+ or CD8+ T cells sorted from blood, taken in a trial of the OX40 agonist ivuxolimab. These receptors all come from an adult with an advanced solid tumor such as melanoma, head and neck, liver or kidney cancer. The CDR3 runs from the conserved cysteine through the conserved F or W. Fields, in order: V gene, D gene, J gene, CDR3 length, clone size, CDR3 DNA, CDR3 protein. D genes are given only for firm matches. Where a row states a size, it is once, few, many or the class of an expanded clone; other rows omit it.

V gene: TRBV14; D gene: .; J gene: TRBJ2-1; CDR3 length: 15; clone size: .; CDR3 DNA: TGTGCCAGCAGCCAAGATCAAGGGCTCATTAATGAGCAGTTCTTC; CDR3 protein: CASSQDQGLINEQFF
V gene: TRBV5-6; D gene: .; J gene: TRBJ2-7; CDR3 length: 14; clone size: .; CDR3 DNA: TGTGCCAGCAGTTATGTTGTAGCTCCCTACGAGCAGTACTTC; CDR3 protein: CASSYVVAPYEQYF
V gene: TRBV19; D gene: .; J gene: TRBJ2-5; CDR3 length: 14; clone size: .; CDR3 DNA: TGTGCCAGTAGTATTCCTCGACGGCAAGAGACCCAGTACTTC; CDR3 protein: CASSIPRRQETQYF
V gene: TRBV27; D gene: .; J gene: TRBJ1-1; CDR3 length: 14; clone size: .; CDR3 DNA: TGTGCCAGCAGCCCCGGCGGTTTATTCACTGAAGCTTTCTTT; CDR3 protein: CASSPGGLFTEAFF
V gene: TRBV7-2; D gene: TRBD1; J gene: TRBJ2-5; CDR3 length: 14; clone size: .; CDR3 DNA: TGTGCCAGCAGCCCGCAGGGGGCGCGCGAGACCCAGTACTTC; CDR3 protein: CASSPQGARETQYF
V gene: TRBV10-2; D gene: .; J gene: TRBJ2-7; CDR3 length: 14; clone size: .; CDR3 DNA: TGCGCCAGCAGTGCAGGCAGGCTTGCCTACGAGCAGTACTTC; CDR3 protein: CASSAGRLAYEQYF
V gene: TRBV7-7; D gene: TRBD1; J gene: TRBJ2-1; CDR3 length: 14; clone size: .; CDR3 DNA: TGTGCCAGCAGCTGGGGACAGGAAAACAATGAGCAGTTCTTC; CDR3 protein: CASSWGQENNEQFF
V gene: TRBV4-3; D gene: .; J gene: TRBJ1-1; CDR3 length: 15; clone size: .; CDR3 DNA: TGCGCCAGCAGCCAGGGCAAGCCGGGGGGCACTGAAGCTTTCTTT; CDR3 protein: CASSQGKPGGTEAFF
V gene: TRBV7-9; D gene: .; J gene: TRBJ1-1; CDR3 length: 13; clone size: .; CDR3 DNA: TGTGCCAGCATGAGGGGCCGGAACACTGAAGCTTTCTTT; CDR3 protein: CASMRGRNTEAFF
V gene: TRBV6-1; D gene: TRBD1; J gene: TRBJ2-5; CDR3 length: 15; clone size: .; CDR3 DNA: TGTGCCAGCAGTGAAATACAGGGGGCCCAAGAGACCCAGTACTTC; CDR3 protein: CASSEIQGAQETQYF
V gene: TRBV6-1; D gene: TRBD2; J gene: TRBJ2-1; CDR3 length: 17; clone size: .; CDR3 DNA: TGTGCCAGCAGTGATGGGGGCGGGAGGCCATCCTACAATGAGCAGTTCTTC; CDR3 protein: CASSDGGGRPSYNEQFF
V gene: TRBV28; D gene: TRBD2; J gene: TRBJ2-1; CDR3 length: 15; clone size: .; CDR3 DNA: TGTGCCAGCAGTTTGGGACTAGCGGGGTCCAATGAGCAGTTCTTC; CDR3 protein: CASSLGLAGSNEQFF
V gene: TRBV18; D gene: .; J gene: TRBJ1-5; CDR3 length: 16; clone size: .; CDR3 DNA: TGTGCCAGCTCACCACCGGGGCTGGTCTCTCTGGGGCCCCAGCATTTT; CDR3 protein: CASSPPGLVSLGPQHF
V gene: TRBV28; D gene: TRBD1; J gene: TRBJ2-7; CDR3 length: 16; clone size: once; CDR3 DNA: TGTGCCAGCAGTTTATTTTCTCAGGGGGCGGTTTACGAGCAGTACTTC; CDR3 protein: CASSLFSQGAVYEQYF
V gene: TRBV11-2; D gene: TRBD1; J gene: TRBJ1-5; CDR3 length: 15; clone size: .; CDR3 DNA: TGTGCCAGCAGCCCGACAGGGGGAGGGGATCAGCCCCAGCATTTT; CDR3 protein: CASSPTGGGDQPQHF
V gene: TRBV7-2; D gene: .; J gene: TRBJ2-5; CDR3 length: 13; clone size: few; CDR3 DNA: TGTGCCAGCAGCTTAGGATTCGGAGAGACCCAGTACTTC; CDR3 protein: CASSLGFGETQYF
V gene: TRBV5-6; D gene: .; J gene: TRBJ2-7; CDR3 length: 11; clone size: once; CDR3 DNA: TGTGCCAGCAGCTCAGCTTACGAGCAGTACTTC; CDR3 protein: CASSSAYEQYF
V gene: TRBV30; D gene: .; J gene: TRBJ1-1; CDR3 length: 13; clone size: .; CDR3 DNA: TGTGCCTGGGACAGGAGAGAGAACACTGAAGCTTTCTTT; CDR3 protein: CAWDRRENTEAFF